The clone carrying this T cell receptor (beta chain) appeared many times. The data were taken from a study of low-dose radiotherapy and immunotherapy resistance in tumors. Study-wide context: Individuals in Cohort 2 had 1 Gy per fraction every two weeks, adding up to 13 Gy over 26 weeks. Aspirin 300 mg was given orally each day for four cycles from cycle 1 day 1.

First-strand cDNA relied on TRAV- and TRBV-specific primers spanning alpha and beta chains. TCRs were put through approximately 21 PCR cycles of amplification with Phusion. A constant-region primer and the V-primer adapter served as the primer pair. Isolated mRNA underwent amplification by in vitro transcription. One entry per CDR3 protein, called by TCRdb with MiXCR from the reads. The data show roughly 95,000 distinct CDR3 sequences, about 20% seen once. The CDR3 is 13 amino acids. Germline V gene lookup returns CDR1 SNHLY and CDR2 FYNNEI. V gave up 10 bases and J gave up 2 bases, with 14 bases separating them. Indicated time point: after trial treatment. Noted treatment: LDRT plus nivolumab, ipilimumab, low-dose cyclophosphamide and aspirin (RACIN trial). Donors received a regimen that comprised nivolumab, ipilimumab, aspirin, low-dose cyclophosphamide and low-dose radiotherapy.

Here the sequenced sample was PBMCs, taken after low-dose radiotherapy plus immunotherapy. The chain uses TRBV2 and TRBJ2-5; weak D call: TRBD2 (5 bases). The TCR was taken from a female donor with ovarian cancer. The CDR3, as DNA: TGTGCCACCAAACTAGAACGACAAGAGACCCAGTACTTC. Protein product: CATKLERQETQYF.